This T cell receptor beta chain was retrieved from a study of control samples from healthy donors and cancer patients. This clone has a handful of counts. The protocol was immunoSEQ multiplex PCR, while the TCRdb copy is restricted to in-frame clones and leaves out a portion. Found here are about 71,000 clones, roughly 91% of them singletons; the top ten hold around 19%. Germline V CDR1 and CDR2: LGHDT, YNNKEL (reference sequence). The V end lost 0 bases, the J end lost 11 bases, and 15 bases lay between the germline ends. The CDR3 is made up of 14 amino acids. The sequenced sample consisted of PBMCs. The gene calls are TRBV3-1 (or the pseudogene TRBV3-2) and TRBJ2-3; D possibly corresponds to TRBD2 (6 bases). The sequence derives from a man aged 55 to 70 with lung cancer. This CDR3 reads CASSQEGLGAEQYF. The CDR3 DNA sequence: TGTGCCAGCAGCCAAGAGGGACTCGGAGCTGAGCAGTATTTT.